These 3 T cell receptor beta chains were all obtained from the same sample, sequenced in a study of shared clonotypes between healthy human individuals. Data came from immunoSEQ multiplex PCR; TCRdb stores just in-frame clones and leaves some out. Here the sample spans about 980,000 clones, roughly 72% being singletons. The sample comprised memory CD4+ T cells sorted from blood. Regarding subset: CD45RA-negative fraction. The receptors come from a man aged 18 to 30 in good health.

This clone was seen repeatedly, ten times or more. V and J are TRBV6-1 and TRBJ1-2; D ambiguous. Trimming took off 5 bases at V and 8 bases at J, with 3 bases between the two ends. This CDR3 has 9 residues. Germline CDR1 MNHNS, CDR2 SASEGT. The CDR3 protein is CASSPGYTF. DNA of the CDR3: TGTGCCAGCAGTCCAGGCTACACCTTC.

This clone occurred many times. The CDR3 coding sequence is TGTGCCAGTAGTACAGATACGCAGTATTTT. Amino acid sequence: CASSTDTQYF. This chain connects TRBV19 to TRBJ2-3; no definite D call. CDR3 length equals 10 residues. V lost 4 bases and J 4 bases, leaving 0 bases between the germline ends. Germline CDR1 and CDR2: LNHDA and SQIVND (reference sequence). Complete variable domain (other parts from reference TRBV19 and TRBJ2-3): DGGITQSPKYLFRKEGQNVTLSCEQNLNHDAMYWYRQDPGQGLRLIYYSQIVNDFQKGDIAEGYSVSREKKESFPLTVTSAQKNPTAFYLCASSTDTQYFGPGTRLTVL.

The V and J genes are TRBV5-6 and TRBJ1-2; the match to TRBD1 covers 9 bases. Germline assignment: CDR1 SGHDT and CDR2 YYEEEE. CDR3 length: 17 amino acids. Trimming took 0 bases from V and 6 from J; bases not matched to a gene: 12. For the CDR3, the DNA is TGTGCCAGCAGCTTGGTAACCCTACAGGGGGCTTTTCATGGCTACACCTTC. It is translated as CASSLVTLQGAFHGYTF.